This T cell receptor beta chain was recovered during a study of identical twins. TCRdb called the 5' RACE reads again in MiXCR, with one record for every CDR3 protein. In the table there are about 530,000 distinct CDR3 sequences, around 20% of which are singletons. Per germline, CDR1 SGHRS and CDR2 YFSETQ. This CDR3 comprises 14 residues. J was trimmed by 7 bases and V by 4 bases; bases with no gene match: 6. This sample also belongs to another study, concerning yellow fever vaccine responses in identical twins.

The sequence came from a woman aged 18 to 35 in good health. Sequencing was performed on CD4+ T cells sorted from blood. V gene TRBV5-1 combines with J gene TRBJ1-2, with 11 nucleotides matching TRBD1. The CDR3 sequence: CASSPGDRGSGYTF. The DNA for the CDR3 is TGCGCCAGCAGCCCGGGGGACAGGGGGTCTGGCTACACCTTC.